The rows below give T cell receptor beta chains drawn from one sample of a study of T cells in Graves' hyperthyroidism and ophthalmopathy. From the multiplex PCR reads, TCRdb called clonotypes with MiXCR, one entry per CDR3 protein. The sample has about 300,000 distinct CDR3 sequences, about 14% seen once. Specimen: blood. These receptors came from a woman in her 30s with Graves' hyperthyroidism that later progressed to Graves' ophthalmopathy. Both conserved end residues are part of each CDR3. A D gene is named only where the DNA matches it firmly. Only part of the rows carry a size: once, few, many, or a class if the clone is expanded.

v_gene: TRBV3-1
abundance: many
len: 16
d_gene: .
j_gene: TRBJ1-2
CDR3aa: CASSQDFGSPREWIAF
CDR3nt: TGTGCCAGCAGCCAAGATTTCGGCAGCCCCCGTGAGTGGATCGCCTTC

v_gene: TRBV30
abundance: many
len: 13
d_gene: .
j_gene: TRBJ1-6
CDR3aa: CAWSAQLDSPLHF
CDR3nt: TGTGCCTGGAGTGCTCAGCTTGATTCACCCCTCCACTTT

v_gene: TRBV5-1
abundance: many
len: 15
d_gene: .
j_gene: TRBJ1-3
CDR3aa: CASSPSLSSGNTIYF
CDR3nt: TGCGCCAGCTCCCCCTCTCTCAGCTCTGGAAACACCATATATTTT

v_gene: TRBV4-1
abundance: .
len: 15
d_gene: .
j_gene: TRBJ1-5
CDR3aa: CASSLSGEVGQPQHF
CDR3nt: TGCGCCAGCAGCCTGTCCGGGGAAGTCGGACAGCCCCAGCATTTT

v_gene: TRBV5-1
abundance: many
len: 16
d_gene: TRBD2
j_gene: TRBJ2-3
CDR3aa: CASSLVSGRATDTQYF
CDR3nt: TGCGCCAGCAGCTTGGTAAGCGGGAGGGCCACAGATACGCAGTATTTT

v_gene: TRBV2
abundance: many
len: 11
d_gene: .
j_gene: TRBJ1-1
CDR3aa: CARDPGSGAFF
CDR3nt: TGTGCCAGAGACCCCGGGTCCGGAGCTTTCTTT

v_gene: TRBV27
abundance: many
len: 17
d_gene: TRBD1
j_gene: TRBJ1-2
CDR3aa: CASSRTLTGVSWYGYTF
CDR3nt: TGTGCCAGCAGTCGAACCCTAACAGGGGTTAGTTGGTATGGCTACACCTTC

v_gene: TRBV15
abundance: once
len: 16
d_gene: .
j_gene: TRBJ2-5
CDR3aa: CATSREPVPMEETQYF
CDR3nt: TGTGCCACCAGCAGGGAGCCAGTGCCAATGGAGGAGACCCAGTACTTC

v_gene: TRBV28
abundance: .
len: 15
d_gene: .
j_gene: TRBJ1-1
CDR3aa: CASSPGGPPDTEAFF
CDR3nt: TGTGCCAGCAGTCCGGGAGGACCCCCCGACACTGAAGCTTTCTTT

v_gene: TRBV24-1
abundance: .
len: 15
d_gene: .
j_gene: TRBJ1-1
CDR3aa: CATSDSGGGNTEAFF
CDR3nt: TGTGCCACCAGTGATTCGGGGGGGGGCAACACTGAAGCTTTCTTT

v_gene: TRBV6-2/TRBV6-3
abundance: many
len: 15
d_gene: TRBD2
j_gene: TRBJ2-7
CDR3aa: CASSGTGTSVHEQYF
CDR3nt: TGTGCCAGCAGTGGAACCGGGACTAGCGTTCACGAGCAGTACTTC

v_gene: TRBV14
abundance: few
len: 16
d_gene: .
j_gene: TRBJ2-3
CDR3aa: CASSQGLALSTDTQYF
CDR3nt: TGTGCCAGCAGCCAAGGATTAGCGCTTAGCACAGATACGCAGTATTTT

v_gene: TRBV5-1
abundance: .
len: 16
d_gene: TRBD1
j_gene: TRBJ1-4
CDR3aa: CASSLGWDRRNEKLFF
CDR3nt: TGCGCCAGCAGCTTGGGGTGGGACAGGCGAAATGAAAAACTGTTTTTT

v_gene: TRBV20-1
abundance: many
len: 18
d_gene: TRBD2
j_gene: TRBJ2-7
CDR3aa: CSASWAPSPGLAPYEQYF
CDR3nt: TGCAGTGCTAGTTGGGCTCCCTCTCCGGGACTAGCGCCGTACGAGCAGTACTTC

v_gene: TRBV27
abundance: many
len: 16
d_gene: TRBD2
j_gene: TRBJ2-1
CDR3aa: CASSLGLAGGLNEQFF
CDR3nt: TGTGCCAGCAGTCTGGGACTAGCGGGAGGGCTCAATGAGCAGTTCTTC

v_gene: TRBV6-2/TRBV6-3
abundance: .
len: 15
d_gene: .
j_gene: TRBJ1-5
CDR3aa: CASSGGGPSNQPQHF
CDR3nt: TGTGCCAGCAGTGGCGGGGGCCCCAGCAATCAGCCCCAGCATTTT

v_gene: TRBV3-1
abundance: many
len: 16
d_gene: .
j_gene: TRBJ1-4
CDR3aa: CASSQGLGQGNEKLFF
CDR3nt: TGTGCCAGCAGCCAAGGACTGGGCCAGGGTAATGAAAAACTGTTTTTT

v_gene: TRBV27
abundance: many
len: 15
d_gene: TRBD1
j_gene: TRBJ2-1
CDR3aa: CASSPRGQVYNEQFF
CDR3nt: TGTGCCAGCAGTCCCAGGGGGCAAGTCTACAATGAGCAGTTCTTC

v_gene: TRBV2
abundance: many
len: 18
d_gene: .
j_gene: TRBJ2-7
CDR3aa: CASSEALWGSDLSYEQYF
CDR3nt: TGTGCCAGCAGTGAAGCGCTTTGGGGAAGCGACCTCTCCTACGAGCAGTACTTC

v_gene: TRBV20-1
abundance: many
len: 14
d_gene: TRBD1
j_gene: TRBJ2-3
CDR3aa: CSAREKGAWDTQYF
CDR3nt: TGCAGTGCTAGAGAAAAGGGGGCTTGGGATACGCAGTATTTT

v_gene: TRBV20-1
abundance: many
len: 13
d_gene: .
j_gene: TRBJ1-2
CDR3aa: CSAPVLESKGYTF
CDR3nt: TGCAGTGCGCCCGTTTTGGAATCGAAGGGCTACACCTTC

v_gene: TRBV10-3
abundance: few
len: 15
d_gene: TRBD1
j_gene: TRBJ1-6
CDR3aa: CATTQPTGEESPLHF
CDR3nt: TGTGCCACCACCCAGCCTACAGGGGAGGAATCACCCCTCCACTTT

v_gene: TRBV3-1
abundance: many
len: 14
d_gene: .
j_gene: TRBJ1-1
CDR3aa: CASSQGPRPTEAFF
CDR3nt: TGTGCCAGCAGCCAAGGCCCCCGACCAACTGAAGCTTTCTTT

v_gene: TRBV11-2
abundance: many
len: 13
d_gene: .
j_gene: TRBJ1-2
CDR3aa: CASSYLTFDGYTF
CDR3nt: TGTGCCAGCAGCTATCTCACCTTTGATGGCTACACCTTC

v_gene: TRBV2
abundance: many
len: 18
d_gene: TRBD2
j_gene: TRBJ2-1
CDR3aa: CASSEALRGAGGYNEQFF
CDR3nt: TGTGCCAGCAGTGAAGCGCTTCGTGGAGCGGGAGGGTACAATGAGCAGTTCTTC

v_gene: TRBV27
abundance: many
len: 13
d_gene: .
j_gene: TRBJ2-1
CDR3aa: CASSSGLANEQFF
CDR3nt: TGTGCCAGCAGTTCTGGACTGGCCAATGAGCAGTTCTTC

v_gene: TRBV4-3
abundance: few
len: 15
d_gene: TRBD2
j_gene: TRBJ2-1
CDR3aa: CASSQDGGTMNEQFF
CDR3nt: TGCGCCAGCAGCCAAGATGGGGGGACTATGAATGAGCAGTTCTTC

v_gene: TRBV11-2
abundance: many
len: 13
d_gene: .
j_gene: TRBJ1-1
CDR3aa: CASSLGSYTEAFF
CDR3nt: TGTGCCAGCAGCTTAGGGTCATACACTGAAGCTTTCTTT

v_gene: TRBV5-1
abundance: few
len: 16
d_gene: TRBD2
j_gene: TRBJ2-5
CDR3aa: CASSLGRGLEGETQYF
CDR3nt: TGCGCCAGCAGCTTGGGACGGGGACTAGAGGGTGAGACCCAGTACTTC

v_gene: TRBV3-1
abundance: once
len: 14
d_gene: .
j_gene: TRBJ2-5
CDR3aa: CASSQRRGAETQYF
CDR3nt: TGTGCCAGCAGCCAACGTAGGGGGGCAGAGACCCAGTACTTC

v_gene: TRBV7-9
abundance: .
len: 17
d_gene: .
j_gene: TRBJ2-7
CDR3aa: CASSLYNVGTQSYGQYF
CDR3nt: TGTGCCAGCAGCCTATACAACGTCGGGACTCAATCCTACGGGCAGTACTTC

v_gene: TRBV7-6
abundance: .
len: 15
d_gene: TRBD2
j_gene: TRBJ2-7
CDR3aa: CASSDGASGAYEQYF
CDR3nt: TGTGCCAGCAGCGACGGAGCTAGCGGGGCCTACGAGCAGTACTTC

v_gene: TRBV28
abundance: many
len: 17
d_gene: .
j_gene: TRBJ1-1
CDR3aa: CASNGSFGQPMNTEAFF
CDR3nt: TGTGCCAGCAACGGTTCCTTCGGACAGCCCATGAACACTGAAGCTTTCTTT

v_gene: TRBV18
abundance: many
len: 15
d_gene: .
j_gene: TRBJ1-1
CDR3aa: CASSSVGGPNTEAFF
CDR3nt: TGTGCCAGCTCCTCCGTTGGGGGACCGAACACTGAAGCTTTCTTT

v_gene: TRBV6-5
abundance: .
len: 15
d_gene: .
j_gene: TRBJ1-3
CDR3aa: CASSYGPSSGNTIYF
CDR3nt: TGTGCCAGCAGTTATGGTCCTAGCTCTGGAAACACCATATATTTT

v_gene: TRBV9
abundance: many
len: 18
d_gene: TRBD2
j_gene: TRBJ2-1
CDR3aa: CASNEVGLAGVNYNEQFF
CDR3nt: TGTGCCAGCAATGAAGTGGGACTAGCGGGAGTTAACTACAATGAGCAGTTCTTC

v_gene: TRBV7-3
abundance: .
len: 16
d_gene: TRBD2
j_gene: TRBJ2-5
CDR3aa: CASSLTLTSGKETQYF
CDR3nt: TGTGCCAGCAGCTTAACTTTGACTAGCGGAAAAGAGACCCAGTACTTC

v_gene: TRBV10-3
abundance: many
len: 14
d_gene: TRBD2
j_gene: TRBJ2-3
CDR3aa: CAISSTSGADTQYF
CDR3nt: TGTGCCATCAGTTCCACTAGCGGGGCAGATACGCAGTATTTT

v_gene: TRBV6-1
abundance: many
len: 15
d_gene: TRBD2
j_gene: TRBJ2-1
CDR3aa: CASTRGGSSYNEQFF
CDR3nt: TGTGCCAGCACTCGGGGGGGGAGCTCCTACAATGAGCAGTTCTTC

v_gene: TRBV7-9
abundance: many
len: 13
d_gene: .
j_gene: TRBJ1-5
CDR3aa: CASSLGAAEPQHF
CDR3nt: TGTGCCAGCAGCTTAGGTGCCGCGGAGCCCCAGCATTTT

v_gene: TRBV18
abundance: many
len: 13
d_gene: .
j_gene: TRBJ1-1
CDR3aa: CASSPRYTGEAFF
CDR3nt: TGTGCCAGCTCACCCAGGTACACTGGGGAAGCTTTCTTT

v_gene: TRBV30
abundance: many
len: 15
d_gene: .
j_gene: TRBJ1-2
CDR3aa: CAGGGGRRSNYGYTF
CDR3nt: TGTGCCGGGGGGGGAGGCAGAAGATCTAACTATGGCTACACCTTC

v_gene: TRBV30
abundance: many
len: 11
d_gene: .
j_gene: TRBJ1-1
CDR3aa: CAWGGYTEAFF
CDR3nt: TGTGCCTGGGGTGGGTACACTGAAGCTTTCTTT

v_gene: TRBV2
abundance: many
len: 15
d_gene: .
j_gene: TRBJ1-6
CDR3aa: CASSEASTGPSPLHF
CDR3nt: TGTGCCAGCAGTGAGGCTAGTACAGGGCCTTCACCCCTCCACTTT

v_gene: TRBV12-3/TRBV12-4
abundance: many
len: 11
d_gene: .
j_gene: TRBJ1-5
CDR3aa: CASGVGQPQHF
CDR3nt: TGTGCCAGCGGGGTGGGTCAGCCCCAGCATTTT

v_gene: TRBV28
abundance: many
len: 13
d_gene: .
j_gene: TRBJ1-1
CDR3aa: CASSSYIAPEAFF
CDR3nt: TGTGCCAGCAGTTCGTACATCGCCCCTGAAGCTTTCTTT

v_gene: TRBV3-2
abundance: many
len: 14
d_gene: .
j_gene: TRBJ1-1
CDR3aa: CASSQEEENTEAFF
CDR3nt: TGTGCCAGCAGCCAAGAGGAGGAGAACACTGAAGCTTTCTTT

v_gene: TRBV6-1
abundance: few
len: 17
d_gene: .
j_gene: TRBJ2-1
CDR3aa: CAIDRGARQSAYNEQFF
CDR3nt: TGTGCCATCGATCGTGGCGCAAGACAGAGCGCCTACAATGAGCAGTTCTTC

v_gene: TRBV20-1
abundance: .
len: 14
d_gene: .
j_gene: TRBJ1-5
CDR3aa: CSAGGLESNQPQHF
CDR3nt: TGCAGTGCTGGGGGGCTTGAGAGCAATCAGCCCCAGCATTTT

v_gene: TRBV18
abundance: few
len: 16
d_gene: TRBD2
j_gene: TRBJ2-2
CDR3aa: CASSPRFGRGTGELFF
CDR3nt: TGTGCCAGCTCACCACGTTTCGGGAGGGGCACCGGGGAGCTGTTTTTT

v_gene: TRBV19
abundance: .
len: 12
d_gene: .
j_gene: TRBJ1-1
CDR3aa: CASSGMNTEAFF
CDR3nt: TGTGCCAGTAGTGGGATGAACACTGAAGCTTTCTTT

v_gene: TRBV5-1
abundance: .
len: 15
d_gene: .
j_gene: TRBJ2-7
CDR3aa: CASRPGSLSGYEQYF
CDR3nt: TGCGCCAGCAGGCCCGGTAGTCTTTCTGGCTACGAGCAGTACTTC

v_gene: TRBV7-6
abundance: .
len: 14
d_gene: TRBD2
j_gene: TRBJ2-2
CDR3aa: CASSLGPSGGELFF
CDR3nt: TGTGCCAGCAGCTTAGGTCCTAGCGGAGGGGAGCTGTTTTTT

v_gene: TRBV15
abundance: many
len: 16
d_gene: TRBD1
j_gene: TRBJ1-4
CDR3aa: CATTPDRGRANEKLFF
CDR3nt: TGTGCCACCACCCCGGACAGGGGGCGAGCTAATGAAAAACTGTTTTTT

v_gene: TRBV28
abundance: many
len: 15
d_gene: .
j_gene: TRBJ2-7
CDR3aa: CASSDARYYLYEQYF
CDR3nt: TGTGCCAGCAGTGACGCGAGGTACTATCTCTACGAGCAGTACTTC

v_gene: TRBV29-1
abundance: many
len: 15
d_gene: TRBD1
j_gene: TRBJ2-3
CDR3aa: CSVDRDRGHGDTQYF
CDR3nt: TGCAGCGTTGACCGGGACAGGGGGCATGGAGATACGCAGTATTTT

v_gene: TRBV4-3
abundance: few
len: 15
d_gene: TRBD1
j_gene: TRBJ1-2
CDR3aa: CASSQAQHRGQGYTF
CDR3nt: TGCGCCAGCAGCCAGGCCCAGCACAGGGGGCAAGGCTACACCTTC

v_gene: TRBV28
abundance: few
len: 16
d_gene: .
j_gene: TRBJ2-6
CDR3aa: CASSLRRSNGANVLTF
CDR3nt: TGTGCCAGCAGTTTACGTCGGTCAAATGGGGCCAACGTCCTGACTTTC

v_gene: TRBV6-1
abundance: many
len: 13
d_gene: .
j_gene: TRBJ1-1
CDR3aa: CASSERDRAEAFF
CDR3nt: TGTGCCAGCAGTGAAAGGGATAGGGCTGAAGCTTTCTTT

v_gene: TRBV5-1
abundance: few
len: 15
d_gene: .
j_gene: TRBJ2-6
CDR3aa: CASSNQISGANVLTF
CDR3nt: TGCGCCAGCAGCAATCAGATCTCTGGGGCCAACGTCCTGACTTTC